Below are 32 T cell receptor beta chains sequenced from a single sample in a study of blood T cell repertoires in COVID-19. Using immunoSEQ multiplex PCR, the repertoire was profiled, and TCRdb retains in-frame clones only, with some absent. Of approximately 470,000 clones listed, about nine tenths are singletons. The sequencing sample was made of PBMCs or T cells enriched from blood (not recorded which). The receptors stem from a woman in her late teens or twenties who had recovered from COVID-19.

The chain combines TRBV6-5 with TRBJ2-3, with 12 bases lining up with TRBD2. Germline trimming cut 6 bases from V and 4 bases from J; bases unmatched to any gene: 2. The CDR3 loop spans 14 amino acids. Germline CDR1 reads MNHEY; CDR2 reads SVGAGI. CDR3 DNA sequence: TGTGCCAGCAGGACTAGCGGGGGCTCAGATACGCAGTATTTT. Its protein is CASRTSGGSDTQYF.

The V call is TRBV5-1, the J call TRBJ2-3; D gene ambiguous. Germline-derived CDR1 and CDR2 are SGHRS and YFSETQ. V was clipped by 4 bases and J by 2 bases, with 11 bases between them. The CDR3 consists of 14 residues. The CDR3 region is CASSPDFFTDTQYF. As DNA, the CDR3 is TGCGCCAGCAGCCCTGACTTCTTCACAGATACGCAGTATTTT.

The J gene is TRBJ2-7, the V gene TRBV6-2 or TRBV6-3; D is possibly TRBD2 (5 bases). The germline CDR1 and CDR2 sequences are MNHEY and SVGEGT. With 7 bases removed from V and 1 base from J, the gap between germline ends came to 11 bases. This CDR3 has 13 residues. The chain's CDR3 is CASNPGDSYEQYF. Written as DNA, the CDR3 is TGTGCCAGCAACCCCGGGGATTCCTACGAGCAGTACTTC.

The chain has TRBV6-5 and TRBJ2-7, with TRBD1 matching over 8 bases. The CDR3 has 13 residues. J lost 5 bases, V lost 4 bases, and 4 bases had no gene match. CDR1 is MNHEY and CDR2 is SVGAGI in the germline V gene. CDR3: CASSSTGDDEQYF. CDR3 bases: TGTGCCAGCAGTTCGACAGGGGACGACGAGCAGTACTTC.

CDR3 sequence reads: CASSESHANEQFF. In DNA form, the CDR3 reads TGTGCCAGCAGTGAATCCCATGCGAATGAGCAGTTCTTC. The rearrangement joins TRBV25-1 to TRBJ2-1; D gene unclear. CDR1 is MGHDK, CDR2 SYGVNS, per germline. CDR3 length: 13 residues. The V gene lost 1 base and the J gene lost 7 bases, with 8 bases spanning the gap.

The chain combines TRBV10-3 with TRBJ2-7, with 12 positions matching TRBD1. The V gene end was trimmed by 10 bases and the J gene end by 7 bases; junction bases not matched to a gene: 11. CDR3 length: 14 amino acids. CDR1 is ENHRY and CDR2 is SYGVKD in the germline V gene. The CDR3 region has the DNA TGTGCCACCGGCGGGGGACAGGGGGCTCGGGAGCAGTACTTC. It codes for CATGGGQGAREQYF.

CDR3: CARPPGQASYGYTF. The DNA of the CDR3 is TGTGCCAGACCTCCGGGACAGGCCTCCTATGGCTACACCTTC. The chain joins TRBV19 to TRBJ1-2; 8 bases align to TRBD1. There are 14 residues in the CDR3. Germline CDR1 and CDR2: LNHDA and SQIVND (reference sequence). Unmatched junction bases numbered 10, after V lost 9 bases and J lost 4 bases.

The CDR3, as DNA: TGTGCCAGTAGTATTGACAGGAACCCCACAGATACGCAGTATTTT. Protein sequence: CASSIDRNPTDTQYF. The chain links TRBV19 to TRBJ2-3; possibly TRBD1 for D (6 bases). The CDR3 is 15 residues long. CDR1 is LNHDA, CDR2 SQIVND, per germline (reference sequence). V dropped 3 bases and J dropped 2 bases, with 12 bases sitting between them. Together with reference TRBV19 and TRBJ2-3, the CDR3 gives the full variable domain: DGGITQSPKYLFRKEGQNVTLSCEQNLNHDAMYWYRQDPGQGLRLIYYSQIVNDFQKGDIAEGYSVSREKKESFPLTVTSAQKNPTAFYLCASSIDRNPTDTQYFGPGTRLTVL.

This clone was recorded once. The genes are TRBV5-1 and TRBJ2-7; TRBD1 aligns across 8 bases. The V and J ends lost 0 bases and 3 bases, in that order; junction bases with no gene match: 5. CDR3 length equals 15 residues. Per germline, CDR1 SGHRS and CDR2 YFSETQ. For the CDR3, the DNA is TGCGCCAGCAGCTTGGTGGCAGGGGGCAACTACGAGCAGTACTTC. Translating gives CASSLVAGGNYEQYF.

This chain links TRBV15 with TRBJ2-7; D not certain. V lost 4 bases to trimming and J lost 6 bases, with 10 bases between them. The CDR3 is made up of 12 amino acids. The germline gives CDR1 LNHNV, CDR2 YYDKDF (reference sequence). The CDR3 here is CATSTAASEQYF. The CDR3 DNA is TGTGCCACCAGCACCGCAGCGTCCGAGCAGTACTTC.

The count of this clone is one. The chain is built from TRBV5-1 and TRBJ2-3, with D perhaps TRBD2 (7 bases). V lost 0 bases and J lost 5, with 13 bases in between. Germline V lookup: CDR1 SGHRS, CDR2 YFSETQ. This CDR3 is 15 amino acids long. The CDR3 coding sequence is TGCGCCAGCAGCTTGGGCGGGGGCGGTGTAGATACGCAGTATTTT. The encoded protein is CASSLGGGGVDTQYF.

V and J are TRBV10-3 and TRBJ2-3, with TRBD1 matching 7 bases. J was trimmed by 5 bases and V by 1 base; bases with no gene match: 9. CDR3 length: 16 amino acids. CDR1 and CDR2 from the germline V gene are ENHRY and SYGVKD. The CDR3 nucleotides read TGTGCCATCAGTGAGTATGGGACAGTTGAGGGAGATACGCAGTATTTT. Translated: CAISEYGTVEGDTQYF.

Many counts were recorded for this clone. This chain links TRBV2 with TRBJ2-7, with 8 positions matching TRBD1. CDR1 SNHLY and CDR2 FYNNEI come from the germline V gene. The CDR3 runs 13 residues. V dropped 10 bases and J dropped 4; count of bases not matched to a gene: 9. CDR3 coding DNA: TGTGCCACCTCAAACAGGGGGGCATACGAGCAGTACTTC. It translates to CATSNRGAYEQYF.

The genes are TRBV7-9 and TRBJ2-5; D is possibly TRBD2 (7 bases). V was shortened by 8 bases and J by 0 bases, with 16 bases between the two germline ends. The CDR3 length is 15 residues. Germline loops: CDR1 SEHNR, CDR2 FQNEAQ (reference sequence). The CDR3 spells CASSQGGGNQETQYF. CDR3 sequence (DNA): TGTGCCAGCTCCCAAGGGGGGGGGAACCAAGAGACCCAGTACTTC. Full variable domain (outside the CDR3, taken from reference TRBV7-9 and TRBJ2-5): DTGVSQNPRHKITKRGQNVTFRCDPISEHNRLYWYRQTLGQGPEFLTYFQNEAQLEKSRLLSDRFSAERPKGSFSTLEIQRTEQGDSAMYLCASSQGGGNQETQYFGPGTRLLVL.

This sequence joins TRBV11-2 and TRBJ1-4, with TRBD1 matching 9 bases. The ends lost 6 bases at V and 6 bases at J; junction bases unmatched: 5. Germline V gene lookup returns CDR1 SGHAT and CDR2 FQNNGV. This CDR3 region has 14 residues. The CDR3 DNA sequence: TGTGCCAGCAGACGAACAGGGGGCGATGAAAAACTGTTTTTT. Translated, it gives CASRRTGGDEKLFF. The variable domain in full, with the rest retrieved from reference TRBV11-2 and TRBJ1-4, is EAGVAQSPRYKIIEKRQSVAFWCNPISGHATLYWYQQILGQGPKLLIQFQNNGVVDDSQLPKDRFSAERLKGVDSTLKIQPAKLEDSAVYLCASRRTGGDEKLFFGSGTQLSVL.

CDR3 protein: CASAIFSTDTQYF. CDR3 in DNA: TGTGCCAGCGCGATCTTTAGCACAGATACGCAGTATTTT. The rearrangement uses TRBV9 and TRBJ2-3; the D is unclear. CDR1 SGDLS and CDR2 YYNGEE come from the germline V gene. CDR3 length equals 13 residues. The ends were cut back, 7 bases at V and 0 bases at J, with 9 bases in the middle.

The rearrangement uses TRBV11-2 and TRBJ1-6, with TRBD1 matching over 9 bases. Germline assignment: CDR1 SGHAT and CDR2 FQNNGV. The CDR3 extends over 16 amino acids. The junction had 10 bases not matched to a gene; V was cut back by 8 bases and J by 5 bases. CDR3 loop: CASGLSGQGHNSPLHF. The CDR3 DNA reads TGTGCCAGCGGCCTCTCGGGACAGGGACATAATTCACCCCTCCACTTT.

The V gene is TRBV29-1, the J gene TRBJ1-2, with 9 nucleotides matching TRBD1. The V and J ends lost 4 bases and 7 bases, in that order; junction bases with no gene match: 7. Per the germline V gene, CDR1 is SQVTM and CDR2 is ANQGSEA. The length of the CDR3 is 13 residues. Here the CDR3 DNA reads TGCAGCGTTGGGGACAGGGATTTATCTGGCTACACCTTC. Its protein is CSVGDRDLSGYTF.

The chain links TRBV19 to TRBJ1-2; the match to TRBD1 covers 10 bases. This CDR3 contains 14 residues. Per germline, CDR1 LNHDA and CDR2 SQIVND (reference sequence). V lost 6 bases, J lost 8 bases, and 9 bases stayed unmatched. The CDR3 coding sequence is TGTGCCAGTAGCTCCGGGACAGGGGCGCGGGGCTACACCTTC. As protein: CASSSGTGARGYTF. The whole variable domain, remainder taken from reference TRBV19 and TRBJ1-2, is DGGITQSPKYLFRKEGQNVTLSCEQNLNHDAMYWYRQDPGQGLRLIYYSQIVNDFQKGDIAEGYSVSREKKESFPLTVTSAQKNPTAFYLCASSSGTGARGYTFGSGTRLTVV.

The V and J genes are TRBV6-2 or TRBV6-3 and TRBJ2-7, with D possibly being TRBD1 (6 bases). Looked up from germline, CDR1 is MNHEY and CDR2 is SVGEGT. Trimming left V 1 base short and J 6 bases short, with 7 bases between. This CDR3 is built from 12 residues. In nucleotides, the CDR3 is TGTGCCAGCAGTTACTTGACAGGCGAGCAGTACTTC. Its translation: CASSYLTGEQYF.

For the CDR3, the DNA is TGTGCCACCACCCCAGGGGGCAGTCGTGAATCACCCCTCCACTTT. It codes for CATTPGGSRESPLHF. The J gene is TRBJ1-6, the V gene TRBV10-3; the match to TRBD1 covers 8 bases. With V trimmed by 10 bases and J by 10 bases, 15 bases remained unmatched. The CDR3 sequence is 15 residues long. The germline CDR1 and CDR2 sequences are ENHRY and SYGVKD.

The rearrangement joins TRBV5-5 to TRBJ2-3, with D maybe TRBD2 (7 bases). Per germline, CDR1 SGHKS and CDR2 YYEKEE (reference sequence). V gave up 2 bases and J gave up 13 bases, with 17 bases separating them. The CDR3 covers 13 residues. Here the CDR3 reads CASSFGGGGGKYF. The CDR3 bases are TGTGCCAGCAGCTTTGGTGGTGGGGGGGGCAAGTATTTT.

This clone occurred a few times. The chain is built from TRBV7-9 and TRBJ1-4; 10 nucleotides agree with TRBD1. Unmatched junction bases numbered 4, after V lost 3 bases and J lost 6 bases. CDR3 length equals 15 residues. The germline CDR1 and CDR2 sequences are SEHNR and FQNEAQ (reference sequence). Here the CDR3 DNA reads TGTGCCAGCAGCTTCTTCGGGACAGGGGATGAAAAACTGTTTTTT. Protein sequence: CASSFFGTGDEKLFF.

The chain links TRBV7-9 to TRBJ2-7; 7 bases match TRBD2. Germline loops: CDR1 SEHNR, CDR2 FQNEAQ (reference sequence). This CDR3 region has 15 residues. Trimming removed 0 bases from V and 5 bases from J; junction bases left unmatched: 7. CDR3 DNA: TGTGCCAGCAGCTTAGCGAAGGGGCTAGCGGACGAGCAGTACTTC. Translated: CASSLAKGLADEQYF.

The chain recombines TRBV7-9 with TRBJ1-2; 9 bases match TRBD1. Trimming took 4 bases from V and 9 from J; bases not matched to a gene: 15. The CDR3 runs to 16 residues. Germline loops: CDR1 SEHNR, CDR2 FQNEAQ (reference sequence). CDR3: CASSYTLGQGETSYTF. For the CDR3, the DNA is TGTGCCAGCAGCTATACCTTGGGACAGGGAGAAACGAGCTACACCTTC.

This clone was detected once. V gene TRBV27 combines with J gene TRBJ1-5, with 8 positions matching TRBD1. The V gene end was trimmed by 3 bases and the J gene end by 3 bases; junction bases not matched to a gene: 4. The CDR3 has 15 amino acids. CDR1 is MNHEY and CDR2 is SMNVEV in the germline V gene (reference sequence). CDR3 in DNA: TGTGCCAGCAGTTTCACAGGGGGTGCCAATCAGCCCCAGCATTTT. It specifies CASSFTGGANQPQHF.

V and J are TRBV14 and TRBJ2-3, with a possible D match to TRBD1 (6 bases). Between the trimmed V and J ends, which lost 7 bases and 5 bases, there was a span of 16 bases. Germline V gene data show CDR1 as SGHDN and CDR2 as FVKESK. There are 14 residues in the CDR3. The CDR3 sequence: CASTMGTGLDTQYF. The CDR3 nucleotides read TGTGCCAGCACCATGGGAACAGGGCTAGATACGCAGTATTTT.

This clone was counted at least ten times. V is TRBV28 and J is TRBJ1-6; D is undetermined. The CDR3 loop spans 14 amino acids. Germline CDR1 is MDHEN and CDR2 is SYDVKM. V was shortened by 7 bases and J by 8 bases, with 15 bases between the two germline ends. The CDR3 spells CASKNSGSHSPLHF. CDR3 in DNA: TGTGCCAGCAAAAACAGCGGGAGTCATTCACCCCTCCACTTT.

This rearrangement joins TRBV6-2 or TRBV6-3 to TRBJ2-3; D is perhaps TRBD2 (6 bases). Trimming removed 2 bases at V and 5 bases at J, with 8 bases between. This CDR3 has 13 amino acids. The germline V gene encodes CDR1 MNHEY and CDR2 SVGEGT. CDR3 sequence reads: CASSYAGLDTQYF. The CDR3 bases are TGTGCCAGCAGTTACGCGGGACTAGATACGCAGTATTTT.

This clone was counted a few times. The genes are TRBV28 and TRBJ2-3, with 10 bases aligning to TRBD2. V lost 4 bases, J lost 10 bases, and 11 bases stayed unmatched. Germline lookup yields CDR1 MDHEN and CDR2 SYDVKM. The CDR3 consists of 15 residues. The CDR3 here is CASSSPSGGAGAQYF. The CDR3 bases are TGTGCCAGCAGTTCACCCAGCGGGGGGGCCGGAGCGCAGTATTTT.

This chain links TRBV5-4 with TRBJ2-7, with TRBD1 matching over 7 bases. Germline V CDR1 and CDR2: SGHNT, YYREEE (reference sequence). CDR3 size: 14 residues. V lost 3 bases, J lost 3 bases, and 6 bases stayed unmatched. The DNA of the CDR3 is TGTGCCAGCAGCTGGGACAGATCCCTCTACGAGCAGTACTTC. It specifies CASSWDRSLYEQYF.

The chain uses TRBV2 and TRBJ2-1; weak D call: TRBD1 (6 bases). The V gene's germline CDR1 is SNHLY and CDR2 FYNNEI. V lost 7 bases and J lost 6, with 10 bases in between. The CDR3 loop spans 12 amino acids. The CDR3 sequence: CASNLDSNEQFF. DNA for the CDR3: TGTGCCAGCAACTTGGACAGCAATGAGCAGTTCTTC.